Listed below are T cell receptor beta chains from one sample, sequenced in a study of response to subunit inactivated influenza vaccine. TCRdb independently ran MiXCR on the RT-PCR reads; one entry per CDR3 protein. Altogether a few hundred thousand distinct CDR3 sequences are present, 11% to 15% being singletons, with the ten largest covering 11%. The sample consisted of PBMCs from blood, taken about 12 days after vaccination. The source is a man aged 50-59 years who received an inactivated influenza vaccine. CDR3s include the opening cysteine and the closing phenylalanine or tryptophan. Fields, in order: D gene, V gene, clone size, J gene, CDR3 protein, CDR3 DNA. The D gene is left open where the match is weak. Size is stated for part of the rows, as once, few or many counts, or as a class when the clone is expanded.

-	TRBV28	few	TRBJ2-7	CASRPGQWSYEQYF	TGTGCCAGCAGACCAGGACAGTGGAGCTACGAGCAGTACTTC
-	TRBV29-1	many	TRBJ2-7	CSVARDSSYEQYF	TGCAGCGTTGCTCGGGACTCCTCCTACGAGCAGTACTTC
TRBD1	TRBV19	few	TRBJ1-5	CASSIGNDRGHQPQHF	TGTGCCAGTAGTATAGGGAATGACAGGGGACATCAGCCCCAGCATTTT
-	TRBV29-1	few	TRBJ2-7	CSVEGWGSSYEQYF	TGCAGCGTAGAGGGGTGGGGAAGCTCCTACGAGCAGTACTTC
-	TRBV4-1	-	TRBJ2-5	CASSQVPAAFQETQYF	TGCGCCAGCAGCCAAGTTCCGGCGGCCTTTCAGGAGACCCAGTACTTC
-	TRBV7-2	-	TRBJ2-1	CASSLYKFNEQFF	TGTGCCAGCAGCTTATACAAATTCAATGAGCAGTTCTTC
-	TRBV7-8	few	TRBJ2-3	CASSLEGGSSQYF	TGTGCCAGCAGCTTAGAGGGTGGCTCCTCGCAGTATTTT
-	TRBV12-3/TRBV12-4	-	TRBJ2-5	CASSLDKYQETQYF	TGTGCCAGCAGTTTAGACAAGTACCAAGAGACCCAGTACTTC
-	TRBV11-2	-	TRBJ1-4	CASSLEYGKLFF	TGTGCCAGCAGCTTGGAGTACGGAAAACTGTTTTTT
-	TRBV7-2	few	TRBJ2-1	CASSGRSLTSKDEQFF	TGTGCCAGCAGCGGACGATCTCTGACAAGTAAGGATGAGCAGTTCTTC
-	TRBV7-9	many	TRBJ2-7	CASSKTGMGDEQYF	TGTGCCAGCAGCAAAACAGGGATGGGAGACGAGCAGTACTTC
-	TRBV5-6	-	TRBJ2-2	CASSLGQLTGELFF	TGTGCCAGCAGCTTGGGACAGCTCACCGGGGAGCTGTTTTTT
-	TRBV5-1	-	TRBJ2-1	CASMRDYNEQFF	TGCGCCAGCATGCGGGACTACAATGAGCAGTTCTTC
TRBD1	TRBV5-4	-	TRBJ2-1	CASSFRDRVTNEQFF	TGTGCCAGCAGCTTTCGGGACAGGGTCACGAATGAGCAGTTCTTC
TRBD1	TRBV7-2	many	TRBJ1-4	CASSLADRGVEKLFF	TGTGCCAGCAGCTTAGCAGACAGGGGAGTCGAAAAACTGTTTTTT
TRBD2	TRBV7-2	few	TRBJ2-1	CASSTLAGGYNEQFF	TGTGCCAGCAGCACCCTAGCGGGGGGTTACAATGAGCAGTTCTTC
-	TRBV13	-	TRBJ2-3	CASSLVALPDTQYF	TGTGCCAGCAGCTTAGTAGCTCTTCCAGATACGCAGTATTTT
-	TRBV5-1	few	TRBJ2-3	CASSPYFADTQYF	TGCGCCAGCAGCCCCTACTTCGCAGATACGCAGTATTTT
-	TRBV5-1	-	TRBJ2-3	CASSGTTFTDTQYF	TGCGCCAGCAGCGGAACGACATTCACAGATACGCAGTATTTT
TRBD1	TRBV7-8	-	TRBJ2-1	CASSSWGQGGGNEQFF	TGTGCCAGCAGCTCATGGGGACAGGGGGGTGGAAATGAGCAGTTCTTC
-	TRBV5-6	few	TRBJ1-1	CASSLGQGVTEAFF	TGTGCCAGCAGCTTGGGGCAGGGAGTCACTGAAGCTTTCTTT
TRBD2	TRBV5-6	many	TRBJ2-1	CASSLMGLAGGSRHFVVNEQFF	TGTGCCAGCAGCCTTATGGGACTAGCGGGAGGGTCCCGGCATTTTGTAGTGAATGAGCAGTTCTTC
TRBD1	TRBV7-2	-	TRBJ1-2	CASSLATGGTVGYTF	TGTGCCAGCAGCTTAGCCACAGGGGGGACGGTTGGCTACACCTTC
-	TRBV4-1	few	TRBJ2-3	CASSESNSWSTDTQYF	TGCGCCAGCAGCGAGTCTAACTCTTGGAGCACAGATACGCAGTATTTT
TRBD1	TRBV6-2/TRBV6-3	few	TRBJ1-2	CASSYSIDRVSDYGYTF	TGTGCCAGCAGTTACTCGATCGACAGGGTATCAGACTATGGCTACACCTTC
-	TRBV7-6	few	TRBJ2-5	CASSPILGIQETQYF	TGTGCCAGCAGCCCCATATTGGGGATCCAAGAGACCCAGTACTTC
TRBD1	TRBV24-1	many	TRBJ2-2	CATSETDRGGGELFF	TGTGCCACCAGTGAGACAGACAGGGGTGGCGGGGAGCTGTTTTTT
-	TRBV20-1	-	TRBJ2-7	CSAPVAGPTYEQYF	TGCAGTGCTCCTGTGGCGGGACCTACCTACGAGCAGTACTTC